Listed below are T cell receptor beta chains from one sample, sequenced in a study of T cell responses to AZD1222 COVID-19 vaccine. Generated by immunoSEQ multiplex PCR, the TCRdb table keeps only in-frame clones and is missing some. The data contain under 150,000 clones, 90% to 95% of them singletons. Sequencing was performed on peripheral blood, taken on day 0 of AZD1222 vaccination. The receptors stem from an adult in good health. Each CDR3 is given with its conserved first and last residue.

>TRBJ2-5|TRBV5-1
CASSSPEGSGTQYF
>TRBJ2-3|TRBV9
CASSSGLAGVTDTQYF
>TRBJ1-3|TRBV7-8
CASSNRQGTSSGNTIYF
>TRBJ2-3|TRBV5-6
CASSPGTGREYF
>TRBJ1-2|TRBV5-6
CASSRAYRGRENGYTF
>TRBJ2-7|TRBV11-1
CASSYYGSSYEQYF
>TRBJ1-5|TRBV7-9
CASSFGQGEQPQHF
>TRBJ2-7|TRBV7-2
CASSLQRGLNYEQYF
>TRBJ1-2|TRBV11-2
CASSRDRLGGYTF
>TRBJ1-5|TRBV19
CASRYRELNQPQHF
>TRBJ1-4|TRBV19
CASSARTGGDEKLFF
>TRBJ1-5|TRBV6-5
CASSRTGDAQPQHF
>TRBJ2-7|TRBV27
CASSSGGPRDEQYF
>TRBJ1-1|TRBV2
CASRRSGTANPNTEAFF
>TRBJ1-3|TRBV7-2
CASSGQASGNTIYF
>TRBJ1-1|TRBV9
CASSVNQATEAFF